The text below deals with one TCR beta chain. Antigen unknown. This table comes from immunoSEQ multiplex PCR, and its TCRdb copy is limited to in-frame clones, with some not included. The sample yields around 600,000 clones, approximately 95% seen once. The CDR3 runs 16 residues. CDR1 and CDR2 (germline): LNHNV, YYDKDF (reference sequence). The ends were cut back, 4 bases at V and 3 bases at J, with 18 bases in the middle. CD45RO-negative, CCR7-positively selected cells formed the naive CD8 fraction, excluding terminally differentiated effector memory CD45RA+ cells. The data derive from a study of shared clonotypes between healthy human individuals. General observations from the study: The four-donor shared clonotypes exceeded non-shared clonotypes in generation probability, with non-shared ones scoring lower.

The rearrangement links TRBV15 to TRBJ1-1; D remains ambiguous. The sequencing sample was made of naive CD8+ T cells sorted from blood. The TCR originated in a woman under 40 in good health. CDR3 protein: CATSTTRVTGYTEAFF. The DNA of the CDR3 is TGTGCCACCAGCACTACCAGAGTAACGGGGTACACTGAAGCTTTCTTT. Looking up the rest from reference TRBV15 and TRBJ1-1 gives the full variable domain: DAMVIQNPRYQVTQFGKPVTLSCSQTLNHNVMYWYQQKSSQAPKLLFHYYDKDFNNEADTPDNFQSRRPNTSFCFLDIRSPGLGDTAMYLCATSTTRVTGYTEAFFGQGTRLTVV.